This T cell receptor beta chain was identified in a study of tumor-infiltrating lymphocytes in primary liver carcinoma. Priming with a constant-region primer yielded TCR beta cDNA from about 500 ng total RNA. Three nested multiplex PCR rounds, a slightly modified ARM-PCR, produced the libraries for TCR beta. Primers for the first two PCR rounds were TRBV1-TRBV30 forward primers and a C-beta reverse primer (approximately 9 cycles per round). TCRdb re-derived calls from the multiplex PCR reads in MiXCR, one entry per CDR3 protein. Here the sample spans tens of thousands of distinct CDR3 sequences, roughly 72% being singletons. From germline, CDR1 is MNHNS and CDR2 SASEGT. This CDR3 has 16 amino acids. Investigators took RNA and DNA out together from 20-30 mg of unsorted bulk tissue. Details on this clonotype: At one boundary the junction diverges from the germline segment, which might be a read error.

The TCR originated in a man aged 35 to 55 with primary liver carcinoma and hepatitis B virus infection. The sequencing input was liver tumor tissue from sampling region 1. Subset specified: tumor region T1, superior pole. The rearrangement links TRBV6-1 to TRBJ1-6, with D hard to call. CDR3 amino acids: CASHPEAQMMGSPLHF. The CDR3 region has the DNA TGTGCCAGTCACCCCGAGGCACAAATGATGGGTTCACCCCTTCACTTT.